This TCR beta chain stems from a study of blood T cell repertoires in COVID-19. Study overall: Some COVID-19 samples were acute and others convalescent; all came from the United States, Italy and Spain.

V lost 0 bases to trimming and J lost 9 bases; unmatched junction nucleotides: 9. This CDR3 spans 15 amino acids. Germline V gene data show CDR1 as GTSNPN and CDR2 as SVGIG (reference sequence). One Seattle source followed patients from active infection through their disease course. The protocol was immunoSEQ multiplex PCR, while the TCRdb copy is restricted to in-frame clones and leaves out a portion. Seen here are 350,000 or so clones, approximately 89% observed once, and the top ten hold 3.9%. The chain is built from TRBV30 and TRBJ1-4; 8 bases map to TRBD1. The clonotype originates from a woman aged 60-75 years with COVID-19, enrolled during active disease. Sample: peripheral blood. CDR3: CAWSVPSGGRKKLFF. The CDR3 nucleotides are TGTGCCTGGAGTGTACCCTCAGGGGGCAGGAAAAAACTGTTTTTT.